This T cell receptor (beta chain) was captured by sequencing in a study of blood T cells in healthy people across ages. A word on this clonotype: Its antigen is undetermined.

Together with a sample-barcoded 5' primer, a J-beta primer mix was included in a second PCR lasting about 7 to 11 cycles. MiXCR was run by TCRdb on the 5' RACE reads, yielding one entry per CDR3 protein. The table includes some 1.5 million distinct CDR3 sequences, 25% to 30% detected once. Germline V lookup: CDR1 SEHNR, CDR2 FQNEAQ (reference sequence). The V end lost 5 bases, the J end lost 7 bases, and 18 bases lay between the germline ends. This CDR3 is built from 15 residues. General observations from the study: One million T cells yielded diversity estimates that were considered underestimates. Compared with aged donors, long-lived donors showed fewer expanded clones, suggesting selection.

The receptor was isolated from a woman aged 25 to 39 in good health. The chain uses TRBV7-9 and TRBJ2-1; D is possibly TRBD2 (5 bases). Material: blood. CDR3 DNA sequence: TGTGCCAGCAGCCTGAGGTGGGCGGGTGAGAATGAGCAGTTCTTC. It encodes CASSLRWAGENEQFF.